This entry features one TCR beta chain sequence. Its target is unknown. The sample comes from a study of OX40 agonist ivuxolimab in advanced cancers. Turning to the study itself: Participants, 80% to 90% male, averaged roughly 60 years of age, ranging from 23 to 79. Enrollees could have had prior anti-PD-1, anti-PD-L1 or anti-CTLA-4 therapy, which 30% to 50% had received. Regarding the study as a whole: Expanded clones tended on average to be more numerous among CD8+ T cells than CD4+.

Prior autoimmune disease or systemic immunosuppression barred patients. Here immunoSEQ multiplex PCR was the method, and the copy in TCRdb shows in-frame clones only, minus some. The repertoire holds some 28,000 clones, with 90% as singletons. Germline trimming cut 2 bases from V and 2 bases from J; bases unmatched to any gene: 3. Looked up from germline, CDR1 is KGHSH and CDR2 is LQKENI. This CDR3 contains 16 residues. The rearrangement links TRBV18 to TRBJ2-3, with TRBD2 matching 11 bases. Specimen: CD4+ or CD8+ T cells sorted from blood, collected in a trial of the OX40 agonist ivuxolimab. The sequence was collected from an adult with an advanced solid tumor such as melanoma, head and neck, liver or kidney cancer. CDR3 DNA: TGTGCCAGCTCACCAGGACTAGCGGGCCTCACAGATACGCAGTATTTT. It encodes CASSPGLAGLTDTQYF. Filled out from reference TRBV18 and TRBJ2-3, the complete variable domain reads NAGVMQNPRHLVRRRGQEARLRCSPMKGHSHVYWYRQLPEEGLKFMVYLQKENIIDESGMPKERFSAEFPKEGPSILRIQQVVRGDSAAYFCASSPGLAGLTDTQYFGPGTRLTVL.